This is a list of T cell receptor beta chains from one sample in a study of T-cell reconstitution after alpha-beta-depleted transplantation in children. TCRdb used MiXCR to reprocess the PCR reads, holding one entry per CDR3 protein. This table has about 240,000 distinct CDR3 sequences, about 11% appearing once. The sequenced sample was PBMCs from the stem cell graft donor, obtained from the stem cell graft. The receptors were gathered from a human donor who donated a stem cell graft to a child with acute lymphoblastic leukemia. Both conserved end residues are part of each CDR3. D genes are given only for firm matches. Expanded clones are given a class, and other clones once, few, many or no size at all.

D,J,size,V,CDR3,DNA
NA,TRBJ1-5,many,TRBV6-2/TRBV6-3,CASRGVDRPGQPQHF,TGTGCCAGCAGAGGGGTCGACCGTCCAGGGCAGCCCCAGCATTTT
NA,TRBJ2-7,NA,TRBV12-3/TRBV12-4,CASSSWQWSSYEQYF,TGTGCCAGCAGTTCCTGGCAGTGGAGCTCCTACGAGCAGTACTTC
TRBD1,TRBJ2-7,NA,TRBV7-9,CAGSLRDRSPYEQYF,TGTGCCGGCAGCTTACGGGACAGGTCCCCCTACGAGCAGTACTTC
TRBD1,TRBJ1-1,many,TRBV20-1,CSASDRDTEAFF,TGCAGTGCTAGCGACAGGGACACTGAAGCTTTCTTT
NA,TRBJ2-1,many,TRBV24-1,CATSDSAPPEKFF,TGTGCCACCAGTGATTCCGCCCCCCCCGAGAAGTTCTTC
TRBD2,TRBJ2-3,NA,TRBV7-3,CASSPAGLAEKQYF,TGTGCCAGCAGCCCAGCGGGACTAGCGGAAAAACAGTATTTT
NA,TRBJ2-2,many,TRBV29-1,CSVDLPNTGELFF,TGCAGCGTTGATCTACCGAACACCGGGGAGCTGTTTTTT
NA,TRBJ2-5,few,TRBV7-9,CASSLVAESQETQYF,TGTGCCAGCAGCTTAGTGGCAGAGAGCCAAGAGACCCAGTACTTC
TRBD1,TRBJ1-2,many,TRBV5-1,CASATGGHGYTF,TGCGCCAGCGCGACAGGGGGCCATGGCTACACCTTC
NA,TRBJ2-7,many,TRBV5-1,CASSVDRPYEQYF,TGCGCCAGCAGTGTGGACAGACCCTACGAGCAGTACTTC
NA,TRBJ2-2,many,TRBV20-1,CSAKPRANTGELFF,TGCAGTGCTAAACCGAGGGCGAACACCGGGGAGCTGTTTTTT
NA,TRBJ2-7,many,TRBV20-1,CSASLMGGRDEQYF,TGCAGTGCCAGCCTTATGGGGGGGCGGGACGAGCAGTACTTC
NA,TRBJ1-2,many,TRBV9,CASNLGGYGYTF,TGTGCCAGCAACCTTGGGGGTTATGGCTACACCTTC
NA,TRBJ2-2,many,TRBV7-9,CASSSPRDGANTGELFF,TGTGCCAGCAGCTCACCCCGGGACGGTGCGAACACCGGGGAGCTGTTTTTT
NA,TRBJ1-4,many,TRBV4-1,CASSTRAPGKLFF,TGCGCCAGCAGCACCCGGGCCCCAGGGAAACTGTTTTTT
TRBD1,TRBJ1-1,many,TRBV6-1,CASFPGQITEAFF,TGTGCCAGTTTCCCGGGACAGATCACTGAAGCTTTCTTT
TRBD1,TRBJ1-2,many,TRBV5-6,CASSIGQGFSGYTF,TGTGCCAGCAGCATCGGACAGGGGTTCAGTGGCTACACCTTC
NA,TRBJ2-5,many,TRBV21-1,CVSSPATGSQETQYF,TGTGTCAGCAGCCCGGCGACAGGGAGCCAAGAGACCCAGTACTTC
TRBD2,TRBJ2-7,many,TRBV11-2,CASSLRTSGDYEQYF,TGTGCCAGCAGCTTGAGGACTAGCGGGGACTACGAGCAGTACTTC
NA,TRBJ2-3,many,TRBV7-2,CASSPGRTDTQYF,TGTGCCAGCAGCCCCGGACGCACAGATACGCAGTATTTT
NA,TRBJ1-4,many,TRBV29-1,CSVAIVNEKLFF,TGCAGCGTGGCAATCGTTAATGAAAAACTGTTTTTT
TRBD1,TRBJ1-2,NA,TRBV29-1,CSGDREANYGYTF,TGCAGCGGAGACAGGGAAGCTAACTATGGCTACACCTTC
TRBD2,TRBJ2-5,many,TRBV7-6,CASSLLVGGGPQETQYF,TGTGCCAGCAGCTTATTGGTTGGGGGAGGGCCCCAGGAGACCCAGTACTTC
NA,TRBJ2-3,many,TRBV7-3,CASSLDPPDTQYF,TGTGCCAGCAGCTTGGACCCACCAGATACGCAGTATTTT
NA,TRBJ2-3,many,TRBV5-1,CASTWLARGTDTQYF,TGCGCCAGCACCTGGCTAGCGAGGGGCACAGATACGCAGTATTTT
NA,TRBJ2-5,NA,TRBV19,CASSIGALGETQYF,TGTGCCAGTAGTATCGGGGCCTTGGGGGAGACCCAGTACTTC
TRBD1,TRBJ2-3,many,TRBV20-1,CSASPTGANTDTQYF,TGCAGTGCTAGCCCCACAGGGGCGAACACAGATACGCAGTATTTT
NA,TRBJ2-2,many,TRBV19,CASSPRRGAGELFF,TGTGCCAGTAGTCCTCGTCGTGGGGCCGGGGAGCTGTTTTTT
TRBD2,TRBJ2-1,many,TRBV13,CASSSGLAGDPEQFF,TGTGCCAGCAGCTCTGGACTAGCGGGAGATCCTGAGCAGTTCTTC
NA,TRBJ2-5,many,TRBV24-1,CATSDPTDSTRETQYF,TGTGCCACCAGTGATCCTACCGACAGCACCCGGGAGACCCAGTACTTC
TRBD1,TRBJ2-7,many,TRBV4-3,CASSQGTGIYEQYF,TGCGCCAGCAGCCAAGGGACAGGGATCTACGAGCAGTACTTC
NA,TRBJ2-3,many,TRBV7-2,CASSFAILVEGTDTQYF,TGTGCCAGCAGCTTCGCTATTTTAGTGGAGGGCACAGATACGCAGTATTTT
NA,TRBJ2-3,many,TRBV5-1,CASSLTSGLGDTQYF,TGCGCCAGCAGCTTGACCTCGGGGCTGGGAGATACGCAGTATTTT
TRBD2,TRBJ2-7,many,TRBV7-2,CASSLRGGPNYEQYF,TGTGCCAGCAGCTTGAGGGGAGGGCCAAACTACGAGCAGTACTTC
NA,TRBJ1-1,many,TRBV7-9,CASTTGTNTEAFF,TGTGCCAGCACCACCGGGACCAACACTGAAGCTTTCTTT
NA,TRBJ2-3,NA,TRBV7-9,CASSLGDAQYF,TGTGCCAGCAGCTTAGGAGATGCGCAGTATTTT
NA,TRBJ2-7,many,TRBV3-1,CASSQDGTGLGSYEQYF,TGTGCCAGCAGCCAAGATGGGACGGGGCTGGGCTCCTACGAGCAGTACTTC
NA,TRBJ2-7,many,TRBV7-9,CASSALRASSYEQYF,TGTGCCAGCAGCGCACTCAGGGCGTCTTCCTACGAGCAGTACTTC
NA,TRBJ1-1,many,TRBV5-1,CASSLDSLNTEAFF,TGCGCCAGCAGCTTGGACAGTCTGAACACTGAAGCTTTCTTT
TRBD1,TRBJ1-1,many,TRBV7-3,CASSQTGGPGSRAFF,TGTGCCAGCAGTCAGACAGGGGGCCCAGGTTCGAGGGCTTTCTTT
NA,TRBJ2-1,NA,TRBV20-1,CSARDVSGSAGVDYNEQFF,TGCAGTGCTAGAGATGTTTCTGGCAGCGCAGGAGTCGATTACAATGAGCAGTTCTTC
NA,TRBJ2-2,few,TRBV20-1,CSARANTGELFF,TGCAGTGCTAGAGCCAACACCGGGGAGCTGTTTTTT
TRBD2,TRBJ2-5,many,TRBV6-1,CASSEGTSGGETQYF,TGTGCCAGCAGTGAAGGGACTAGCGGGGGAGAGACCCAGTACTTC
TRBD1,TRBJ1-5,many,TRBV5-1,CASSRGQGGNQPQHF,TGCGCCAGCAGCAGGGGACAGGGCGGCAATCAGCCCCAGCATTTT
NA,TRBJ1-5,NA,TRBV28,CASRPGVNNQPQHF,TGTGCCAGCAGACCCGGGGTCAACAATCAGCCCCAGCATTTT
NA,TRBJ2-3,many,TRBV11-2,CASSLRDASGRDTQYF,TGTGCCAGCAGCTTAAGGGATGCGAGCGGTCGGGATACGCAGTATTTT
TRBD1,TRBJ2-2,many,TRBV3-1,CASRIDRAPGELFF,TGTGCCAGCAGGATCGACAGGGCCCCCGGGGAGCTGTTTTTT
NA,TRBJ1-2,many,TRBV20-1,CSAIRSADGYTF,TGCAGTGCCATACGGTCTGCGGACGGCTACACCTTC
NA,TRBJ1-1,many,TRBV29-1,CSVVQENTEAFF,TGCAGCGTTGTGCAGGAAAACACTGAAGCTTTCTTT
NA,TRBJ2-7,many,TRBV6-5,CASSYSTTGSVYEQYF,TGTGCCAGCAGTTACTCGACGACAGGCTCCGTCTACGAGCAGTACTTC
NA,TRBJ2-7,NA,TRBV30,CAWSLTSYEQYF,TGTGCCTGGAGTTTAACATCCTACGAGCAGTACTTC
NA,TRBJ2-7,few,TRBV9,CASNSGSGSYEQYF,TGTGCCAGCAACTCGGGTAGCGGCTCCTACGAGCAGTACTTC
NA,TRBJ2-1,few,TRBV7-9,CASSFVGAEQFF,TGTGCCAGCAGCTTTGTAGGAGCTGAGCAGTTCTTC
NA,TRBJ2-7,NA,TRBV7-2,CASSLGGPRREQYF,TGTGCCAGCAGCTTAGGGGGACCGCGGCGGGAGCAGTACTTC
NA,TRBJ2-7,many,TRBV7-2,CASSYTSQLGVGYEQYF,TGTGCCAGCAGCTACACATCCCAACTAGGGGTGGGATACGAGCAGTACTTC
NA,TRBJ1-1,many,TRBV7-9,CASSRGGSNTEAFF,TGTGCCAGCAGTCGCGGGGGCTCGAACACTGAAGCTTTCTTT
TRBD2,TRBJ2-7,NA,TRBV9,CASGGSGTYEQYF,TGTGCCAGTGGGGGGAGCGGGACCTACGAGCAGTACTTC
TRBD2,TRBJ2-7,many,TRBV20-1,CSAGLAGSYEQYF,TGCAGTGCTGGACTAGCGGGCTCCTACGAGCAGTACTTC
TRBD1,TRBJ2-7,many,TRBV6-5,CASSLRGDRGAEQYF,TGTGCCAGCAGTTTACGGGGGGACAGGGGGGCCGAGCAGTACTTC
NA,TRBJ2-5,few,TRBV28,CASSLFPELGETQYF,TGTGCCAGCAGTTTATTCCCGGAGCTAGGAGAGACCCAGTACTTC